This T cell receptor (beta chain) was retrieved from a study of shared clonotypes between healthy human individuals. Findings and caveats of the study: In a handful of donors, around 5% of naive CD4 clonotypes appeared in common.

Positive CCR7 selection of CD45RO-negative cells yielded the naive CD8 cells, and terminally differentiated effector memory CD45RA+ cells were excluded. About this clone: Its antigen is currently unknown.

The CDR3 length is 16 residues. Germline CDR1 ENHRY, CDR2 SYGVKD. Losses at the gene ends were 0 bases for V and 0 bases for J; bases not matched to a gene: 2. Assay: immunoSEQ multiplex PCR; the TCRdb copy retains only in-frame clones and omits some. The data show about 2 million clones, about 95% seen once. The chain joins TRBV10-3 to TRBJ2-1; TRBD2 matches 7 bases. This TCR was sampled from a man younger than 35 in good health. Input material: naive CD8+ T cells sorted from blood. The CDR3 protein is CAISESGLTSYNEQFF. The CDR3, as DNA: TGTGCCATCAGTGAGTCGGGACTAACCTCCTACAATGAGCAGTTCTTC.